This TCR beta chain was captured in a study of T cell responses to AZD1222 COVID-19 vaccine. Overall study results and limits: When two AZD1222 doses had been given, Spike-specific TCR breadth and depth rose.

As regards this clone: The antigen remains undetermined.

The CDR3 is made up of 15 amino acids. Between the trimmed V and J ends, which lost 0 bases and 7 bases, there was a span of 15 bases. Germline-derived CDR1 and CDR2 are LGHDT and YNNKEL (reference sequence). The protocol was immunoSEQ multiplex PCR, while the TCRdb copy is restricted to in-frame clones and leaves out a portion. Among about 130,000 clones listed, approximately 85% were seen once. Here the sequenced sample was peripheral blood, taken 28 days after the second AZD1222 dose. This TCR came from an adult who received the AZD1222 COVID-19 vaccine. The chain combines TRBV3-1 (or the pseudogene TRBV3-2) with TRBJ2-5; the D is unclear. CDR3 residues: CASSQDVSSPLTQYF. CDR3 DNA sequence: TGTGCCAGCAGCCAAGATGTCAGTAGCCCTTTGACCCAGTACTTC.